This T cell receptor (beta chain) derives from a study of Graves' ophthalmopathy and Graves' hyperthyroidism. Study at large: The authors collected peripheral blood at initial diagnosis, before any treatment. Findings and caveats of the study: Using 13 signatures, a model distinguished ophthalmopathy from stable hyperthyroidism, reaching about 89% sensitivity and 81.08% specificity.

Scientists amplified the TCR beta CDR3 regions from RNA transcripts. In the first round, RT-PCR was carried out with HTBI primers, and a multiplex PCR formed the second round. In TCRdb, the multiplex PCR reads were re-called with MiXCR into one record per CDR3 protein. The table shows over 450,000 distinct CDR3 sequences, with around an eighth occurring only once. The PBMCs were taken from less than 11 ml of fresh peripheral blood. This clonotype was seen many times. The antigen is not known. Per germline, CDR1 DFQATT and CDR2 SNEGSKA (reference sequence). The CDR3 has 11 amino acids. V lost 1 base to trimming and J lost 4 bases, with 5 bases between them.

This TCR was sampled from a woman aged 25 to 39 with Graves' ophthalmopathy. J is TRBJ2-7 and V is TRBV20-1; D unclear. Material for sequencing was blood. As DNA, the CDR3 is TGCAGTGCTAGAGTAGTTTACGAGCAGTACTTC. Residues: CSARVVYEQYF.